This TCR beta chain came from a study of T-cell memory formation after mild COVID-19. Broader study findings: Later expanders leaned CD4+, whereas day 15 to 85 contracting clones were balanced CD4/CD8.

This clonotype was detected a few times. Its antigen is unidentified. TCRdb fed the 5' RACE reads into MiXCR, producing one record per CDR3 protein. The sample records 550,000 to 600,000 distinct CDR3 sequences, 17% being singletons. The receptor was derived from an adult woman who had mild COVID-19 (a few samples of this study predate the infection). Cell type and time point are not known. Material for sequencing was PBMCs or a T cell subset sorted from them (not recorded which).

CDR3 sequence (DNA): TGTGCCAGCAGCCATTATGGGGAAAGCGGCTATGGCTACACCTTC. Its translation: CASSHYGESGYGYTF. The rearrangement uses TRBV14 and TRBJ1-2; D unresolved. Per germline, CDR1 SGHDN and CDR2 FVKESK. Deletions cut 3 bases from V and 4 bases from J, with 15 bases between. The CDR3 length is 15 residues.